Below, 14 T cell receptor beta chains from the same sample are listed, as sequenced in a study of T cell changes during pregnancy in multiple sclerosis. This table comes from immunoSEQ multiplex PCR, and its TCRdb copy is limited to in-frame clones, with some not included. The table has about 59,000 clones, around 94% seen once. The sample here was CD8+ T cells from peripheral blood mononuclear cells, taken after pregnancy. These receptors were obtained from a female donor with multiple sclerosis, enrolled in a pregnancy study.

The chain couples TRBV30 to TRBJ2-7, with D unresolved. V was shortened by 1 base and J by 2 bases, with 6 bases between the two germline ends. Per germline, CDR1 GTSNPN and CDR2 SVGIG (reference sequence). The CDR3 has 12 amino acids. CDR3 sequence reads: CAWSDSPYEQYF. As DNA, the CDR3 is TGTGCCTGGAGTGACAGCCCCTACGAGCAGTACTTC.

The V call is TRBV5-6, the J call TRBJ2-7; D gene uncertain. The CDR3 runs to 17 residues. The ends were cut back, 0 bases at V and 0 bases at J, with 16 bases in the middle. Germline loops: CDR1 SGHDT, CDR2 YYEEEE. The CDR3 loop reads CASSLGGSDRGSYEQYF. For the CDR3, the DNA is TGTGCCAGCAGCTTGGGCGGTTCAGATCGTGGCTCCTACGAGCAGTACTTC.

The chain links TRBV29-1 to TRBJ2-3; 7 bases map to TRBD1. V was clipped by 5 bases and J by 3 bases; unmatched bases: 5. Looked up from germline, CDR1 is SQVTM and CDR2 is ANQGSEA. CDR3 size: 13 residues. In DNA form, the CDR3 reads TGCAGCGTTTCACGGACAGGAACAGATACGCAGTATTTT. Protein product: CSVSRTGTDTQYF.

The V call is TRBV14, the J call TRBJ2-7; 8 positions match TRBD1. CDR1 and CDR2 from the germline V gene are SGHDN and FVKESK. This CDR3 comprises 14 residues. J was trimmed by 2 bases and V by 5 bases; bases with no gene match: 5. CDR3 DNA sequence: TGTGCCAGCAGCGTACAGGACAGGGCCTACGAGCAGTACTTC. Translating gives CASSVQDRAYEQYF.

The table lists this clone with a count of one. V usage is TRBV29-1 and J usage is TRBJ1-2, with D hard to call. The CDR3 is 13 amino acids. The V and J ends lost 0 bases and 7 bases respectively, with 12 bases between them. Germline lookup yields CDR1 SQVTM and CDR2 ANQGSEA. The chain's CDR3 is CSVEDLGFGGYTF. The CDR3 nucleotides read TGCAGCGTTGAAGATCTAGGATTTGGTGGCTACACCTTC.

The V call is TRBV30, the J call TRBJ1-4, with 8 bases fitting TRBD1. Germline assignment: CDR1 GTSNPN and CDR2 SVGIG (reference sequence). V was clipped by 4 bases and J by 8 bases; unmatched bases: 6. CDR3 length: 13 amino acids. In DNA form, the CDR3 reads TGTGCCTGGACAGGGGGCGGGGGCGAAAAACTGTTTTTT. Encoded protein: CAWTGGGGEKLFF.

This sequence joins TRBV7-8 and TRBJ2-7; D unclear. Germline V gene sequence: CDR1 SGHVS, CDR2 FQNEAQ. Trimming cost V 5 bases and J 3 bases, with 5 bases left between them. This CDR3 contains 11 residues. The CDR3 bases are TGTGCCAGCAGCCCCCGCTACGAGCAGTACTTC. The encoded protein is CASSPRYEQYF.

V gene TRBV6-1 combines with J gene TRBJ2-1, with 7 positions matching TRBD1. Per germline, CDR1 MNHNS and CDR2 SASEGT. The CDR3 contains 16 residues. Trimming took 6 bases from V and 4 from J; bases not matched to a gene: 12. CDR3 DNA sequence: TGTGCCAGCAGCGAAACCGGGACAGAGCTTTACAATGAGCAGTTCTTC. This sequence encodes CASSETGTELYNEQFF.

V usage is TRBV30 and J usage is TRBJ1-1, with 9 bases fitting TRBD1. This CDR3 has 15 residues. Germline V gives CDR1 GTSNPN, CDR2 SVGIG (reference sequence). J was trimmed by 1 base and V by 4 bases; bases with no gene match: 7. The DNA for the CDR3 is TGTGCCTGGACCGTAACAGGGGGCCAGAACACTGAAGCTTTCTTT. This translates into CAWTVTGGQNTEAFF.

The V gene is TRBV9, the J gene TRBJ2-3; 10 bases agree with TRBD2. With V trimmed by 0 bases and J by 2 bases, 6 bases remained unmatched. This CDR3 is built from 17 residues. CDR1 is SGDLS and CDR2 is YYNGEE in the germline V gene. DNA of the CDR3: TGTGCCAGCAGCGTAGGATCTAGCGGGAGTATCACAGATACGCAGTATTTT. Encoded protein: CASSVGSSGSITDTQYF.

This chain connects TRBV4-1 to TRBJ1-1, with a tentative D call TRBD1 (6 bases). The CDR3 sequence is 14 residues long. Germline V gives CDR1 MGHRA, CDR2 YSYEKL. V shed 5 bases and J shed 3 bases, with 13 bases lying between them. The CDR3 sequence is CASSTTGIDTEAFF. CDR3 nucleotides: TGCGCCAGCAGCACCACAGGGATAGACACTGAAGCTTTCTTT.

The chain is built from TRBV5-1 and TRBJ2-2, with 12 bases aligning to TRBD2. Germline CDR1 is SGHRS and CDR2 is YFSETQ. The CDR3 is 16 amino acids. Losses at the gene ends were 4 bases for V and 7 bases for J; bases not matched to a gene: 8. Here the CDR3 reads CASSVRTSGKGGELFF. The CDR3 region has the DNA TGCGCCAGCAGCGTTCGGACTAGCGGGAAAGGCGGGGAGCTGTTTTTT.

This clone was detected once. V gene TRBV25-1 combines with J gene TRBJ2-7; the match to TRBD1 covers 7 bases. The CDR3 length is 13 residues. Losses at the gene ends were 7 bases for V and 2 bases for J; bases not matched to a gene: 5. CDR1 is MGHDK, CDR2 SYGVNS, per germline. The CDR3 sequence: CASTPGTAYEQYF. Written as DNA, the CDR3 is TGTGCCAGCACCCCCGGGACAGCCTACGAGCAGTACTTC.

The V call is TRBV10-3, the J call TRBJ1-3; 8 bases are shared with TRBD1. This CDR3 comprises 15 residues. V shed 0 bases, J shed 5 bases, and the junction held 3 bases outside the gene matches. Per the germline V gene, CDR1 is ENHRY and CDR2 is SYGVKD. CDR3 in DNA: TGTGCCATCAGTGAGTCGGGACAGGCGAGAAACACCATATATTTT. This sequence encodes CAISESGQARNTIYF.